A selection of T cell receptor beta chains follows, all from one sample in a study of CD8 T cells in ankylosing spondylitis. TCRdb analysed the 5' RACE reads with MiXCR anew, one entry per CDR3 protein. This sample has roughly 470,000 distinct CDR3 sequences, with more than 25% found just once. Source material: blood, either unsorted or a sorted T cell fraction (not recorded which). The receptors come from a male donor with ankylosing spondylitis. Each CDR3 is given with its conserved first and last residue. The D gene is left open where the match is weak. Clone size, where shown, is once, few, many, or a class for clones that have expanded.

TRBJ2-5 15 TRBD2 - TRBV3-1 TGTGCCAGCAGCCAAGATACTAGCGGGAGGGAGACCCAGTACTTC CASSQDTSGRETQYF
TRBJ2-2 15 - - TRBV7-9 TGTGCCAGCAGCTTACGACAGGCGAACACCGGGGAGCTGTTTTTT CASSLRQANTGELFF
TRBJ2-2 16 TRBD2 - TRBV29-1 TGCAGCGTTGATGGTCTAGCGGGAGGGTACACCGGGGAGCTGTTTTTT CSVDGLAGGYTGELFF
TRBJ2-5 13 - - TRBV7-2 TGTGCCAGCAGCGCCAGGGTTGGGGAGACCCAGTACTTC CASSARVGETQYF
TRBJ1-3 13 - many TRBV20-1 TGCAGTGTTTCCAGGAGCTCTGGAAACACCATATATTTT CSVSRSSGNTIYF
TRBJ2-7 15 TRBD2 - TRBV15 TGTGCCACCAGCAGATTAGCGGGAGCTCGCTACGAGCAGTACTTC CATSRLAGARYEQYF
TRBJ2-1 15 - - TRBV20-1 TGCAGTGCCTCCCCCCCAGCGGGTATTTACAATGAGCAGTTCTTC CSASPPAGIYNEQFF
TRBJ2-2 16 - few TRBV3-1 TGTGCCAGCAGCCCCAGACAGGCCGCGAACACCGGGGAGCTGTTTTTT CASSPRQAANTGELFF
TRBJ2-7 13 - - TRBV20-1 TGCAGTGCTAGAGCAACGGGCTCCTACGAGCAGTACTTC CSARATGSYEQYF
TRBJ1-2 14 - few TRBV5-1 TGCGCCAGCAGCTTAGACAGGCGGAACTATGGCTACACCTTC CASSLDRRNYGYTF
TRBJ2-7 13 TRBD1 - TRBV12-3/TRBV12-4 TGTGCCAGCAGTCCCCGGGACAGGGGGCCCCAGTACTTC CASSPRDRGPQYF
TRBJ2-3 13 - few TRBV5-1 TGCGCCAGCAGACTTACTACCACAGATACGCAGTATTTT CASRLTTTDTQYF
TRBJ2-2 15 TRBD1 - TRBV2 TGTGCCAGCAGTGAAAGGACAGGGCTTGGCGGGGAGCTGGTTTTT CASSERTGLGGELVF
TRBJ1-2 14 - - TRBV3-1 TGTGCCAGCAGCCAAACAGAGAAGGCAAATGGCTACACCTTC CASSQTEKANGYTF
TRBJ2-4 13 - - TRBV20-1 TGCAGTGCTAGAGAAGCGGCCAAAAACATTCAGTACTTC CSAREAAKNIQYF
TRBJ1-5 15 - - TRBV12-3/TRBV12-4 TGTGCCAGCAGCCCGGACCACGATATCAATCAGCCCCAGCATTTT CASSPDHDINQPQHF
TRBJ1-5 15 - few TRBV20-1 TGCAGTGCTAGATACTTGGGGTATAGCAATCAGCCCCAGCATTTT CSARYLGYSNQPQHF
TRBJ1-2 13 - - TRBV29-1 TGCAGCGTTGCCCAGGGGCAGGGCTATGGCTACACCTTC CSVAQGQGYGYTF
TRBJ2-1 15 TRBD2 few TRBV20-1 TGCAGTGCCACCAAGCGGGAGTTCTCCTACAATGAGCAGTTCTTC CSATKREFSYNEQFF
TRBJ1-1 15 TRBD1 once TRBV20-1 TGCAGTGCTCAAGACGGCGACAGGGAAGACCCTGAAGCTTTCTTT CSAQDGDREDPEAFF
TRBJ2-1 17 - - TRBV3-1 TGTGCCAGCAGCCATCCACCCAGGGGAAGCTCCTACAATGAGCAGTTCTTC CASSHPPRGSSYNEQFF
TRBJ2-1 12 - - TRBV25-1 TGTGCCAGCAGTGAATCCCCCCATGAGCAGTTCTTC CASSESPHEQFF
TRBJ2-1 18 - few TRBV5-1 TGCGCCAGCAGCTTGAAAGGGGGGCGACTCCAAGGGTGGAGTGAGCAGTTCTTC CASSLKGGRLQGWSEQFF
TRBJ1-1 14 TRBD1 - TRBV5-1 TGCGCCAGCAGCTTAAGACAGGGATTAACTGAAGCTTTCTTT CASSLRQGLTEAFF
TRBJ2-1 15 TRBD1 few TRBV29-1 TGCAGCGTCCTCCAGAGGGACAGGGTGTACAATGAGCAGTTCTTC CSVLQRDRVYNEQFF
TRBJ1-4 14 - - TRBV20-1 TGCAGTGCTAGAGATGGAGGGGGAGGTGAAAAACTGTTTTTT CSARDGGGGEKLFF
TRBJ1-5 14 TRBD1 - TRBV4-1 TGCGCCAGCAATCTGGGGACAGGGGGACAGCCCCAGCATTTT CASNLGTGGQPQHF
TRBJ1-5 14 TRBD1 - TRBV30 TGTGCCTGGACCACACAGACAGGGACTCAGCCCCAGCATTTT CAWTTQTGTQPQHF
TRBJ2-3 17 - - TRBV27 TGTGCCAGCAGTTTAAGACGTTATGACCTCCGCACAGATACGCAGTATTTT CASSLRRYDLRTDTQYF
TRBJ1-1 13 - - TRBV6-6 TGTGCCACCTGCCGGGCTCTGAACACTGAAGCTTTCTTT CATCRALNTEAFF
TRBJ1-4 14 - - TRBV2 TGTGCCAGCAGTGAAAATACATGGGGCGAAAAACTGTTTTTT CASSENTWGEKLFF
TRBJ2-2 14 - many TRBV11-2 TGTGCCAGCAGCTTCGACAGAAACACCGGGGAGCTGTTTTTT CASSFDRNTGELFF
TRBJ2-5 14 - few TRBV29-1 TGCAGCGTTGAATATATGGCGCAACAAGAGACCCAGTACTTC CSVEYMAQQETQYF
TRBJ2-7 12 - few TRBV29-1 TGCAGCGGAAGTACCTATTCCTACGAGCAGTACTTC CSGSTYSYEQYF
TRBJ1-5 15 - - TRBV20-1 TGCAGTGCTAGTACCGCTAAAATTAGCAATCAGCCCCAGCATTTT CSASTAKISNQPQHF
TRBJ1-2 11 - few TRBV24-1 TGTGCCACCAGTGATGCTTATGGCTACACCTTC CATSDAYGYTF
TRBJ1-1 11 TRBD1 - TRBV12-3/TRBV12-4 TGTGCCAGCAGTTTGGGGGGGACAGCGATCTTT CASSLGGTAIF
TRBJ2-1 17 TRBD2 - TRBV12-3/TRBV12-4 TGTGCCAGCAGCCAGGGACTAGCGGGGTACCTAAACAATGAGCAGTTCTTC CASSQGLAGYLNNEQFF
TRBJ2-3 15 - - TRBV11-3 TGTGCCAGCGGTACCGGGACGTACCTCGCGGATACGCAGTATTTT CASGTGTYLADTQYF
TRBJ1-5 13 TRBD1 - TRBV20-1 TGCAGTGCGGGACAGGGCGGTTATCAGCCCCAGCATTTT CSAGQGGYQPQHF
TRBJ1-3 15 - - TRBV5-1 TGCGCCAGCAGCTTGGTACAGGGAGGCACCAACACCATATATTTT CASSLVQGGTNTIYF
TRBJ2-7 15 TRBD2 - TRBV18 TGTGCCAGCTCACGAGGGGCGGGAGTGCGTTACGAGCAGTACTTC CASSRGAGVRYEQYF
TRBJ2-3 16 TRBD2 few TRBV5-1 TGCGCCAGCAGCTTCTTTGGGACTAGCGCCACAGATACGCAGTATTTT CASSFFGTSATDTQYF
TRBJ2-5 16 TRBD2 - TRBV6-7 TGTGCCAGCAGTTCCAGCGGGAGGGCCTGTGGAGAGACCCAGTACTTC CASSSSGRACGETQYF
TRBJ2-4 17 TRBD2 - TRBV10-1 TGCGCCAGCAGTGAGTCTAGCGGGAGCTCGGCCAAAAACATTCAGTACTTC CASSESSGSSAKNIQYF
TRBJ1-2 14 - few TRBV15 TGTGCCACCAGCAGAGATCGGGGGATAGGCGGCTACACCTTC CATSRDRGIGGYTF
TRBJ1-2 13 - few TRBV5-6 TGTGCCAGCAGCCCCACCTGGGACACTGGCTACACCTTC CASSPTWDTGYTF
TRBJ2-5 17 TRBD2 - TRBV20-1 TGCAGTGCTAGTGGACGGCGGGAGAGGCCGCAGCGTAGGACCCAGTACTTC CSASGRRERPQRRTQYF
TRBJ2-1 12 - - TRBV20-1 TGCAGTGCTAGGCGGCAAGTAAATGAGCAGTTCTTC CSARRQVNEQFF
TRBJ2-5 14 TRBD1 few TRBV5-1 TGCGCCAGCAGCTACGGACAGGGACAAGAGACCCAGTACTTC CASSYGQGQETQYF